The 23 T cell receptor beta chains in this list originate from one sample, sequenced in a study of identical twins. From the 5' RACE reads, TCRdb called clonotypes with MiXCR, one entry per CDR3 protein. The repertoire holds about 530,000 distinct CDR3 sequences, with over 12% as singletons. These data were likewise used in another study, on yellow fever vaccine responses in identical twins.

The specimen sequenced was CD4+ T cells sorted from blood. The receptors originated from a young woman in good health.

This clonotype was detected a few times. The rearrangement links TRBV12-3 or TRBV12-4 to TRBJ1-5, with D unclear. The CDR3 has 15 amino acids. V shed 5 bases and J shed 5 bases, with 16 bases lying between them. The CDR3 sequence: CASSHTYGYDQPQHF. The CDR3 DNA reads as TGTGCCAGCAGTCATACCTACGGTTACGATCAGCCCCAGCATTTT.

This clonotype was recorded a few times. The gene calls are TRBV12-3 or TRBV12-4 and TRBJ2-1, with D perhaps matching TRBD2 (6 bases). Trimming stripped 5 bases from V and 2 bases from J, with 16 bases between. The CDR3 extends over 16 amino acids. The CDR3 sequence is CASSNSPRGPYNEQFF. CDR3 DNA: TGTGCCAGCAGTAACTCACCGCGGGGCCCCTACAATGAGCAGTTCTTC.

The CDR3 loop is CASSRRDRNNEQFF. CDR3 in DNA: TGTGCCAGCAGCCGCCGGGACAGGAACAATGAGCAGTTCTTC. The rearrangement uses TRBV6-2 or TRBV6-3 and TRBJ2-1, with TRBD1 matching over 8 bases. The CDR3 has 14 residues. Germline CDR1 MNHEY, CDR2 SVGEGT. Unmatched junction bases numbered 6, after V lost 6 bases and J lost 5 bases.

This clonotype has just a few counts. The rearrangement joins TRBV5-1 to TRBJ1-1; 7 bases line up with TRBD1. Germline assignment: CDR1 SGHRS and CDR2 YFSETQ. V lost 5 bases and J lost 1; bases outside the gene matches: 11. This CDR3 spans 16 amino acids. CDR3 residues: CASRQRGGQKNTEAFF. Written as DNA, the CDR3 is TGCGCCAGCAGACAACGGGGGGGACAGAAGAACACTGAAGCTTTCTTT. The full variable domain, rest sourced from reference TRBV5-1 and TRBJ1-1, is KAGVTQTPRYLIKTRGQQVTLSCSPISGHRSVSWYQQTPGQGLQFLFEYFSETQRNKGNFPGRFSGRQFSNSRSEMNVSTLELGDSALYLCASRQRGGQKNTEAFFGQGTRLTVV.

The chain couples TRBV9 to TRBJ2-1; no definite D call. Germline CDR1 and CDR2: SGDLS and YYNGEE. V was trimmed by 1 base and J by 7 bases, leaving 9 bases between them. The CDR3 runs to 13 residues. The CDR3 sequence: CASSVIPNNEQFF. The CDR3 DNA reads TGTGCCAGCAGCGTAATTCCTAATAATGAGCAGTTCTTC. Full variable domain (rest looked up from reference TRBV9 and TRBJ2-1): DSGVTQTPKHLITATGQRVTLRCSPRSGDLSVYWYQQSLDQGLQFLIQYYNGEERAKGNILERFSAQQFPDLHSELNLSSLELGDSALYFCASSVIPNNEQFFGPGTRLTVL.

The rearrangement uses TRBV7-3 and TRBJ2-2; a possible D gene is TRBD2 (5 bases). The CDR3 contains 18 residues. CDR1 is SGHTA and CDR2 is FQGTGA in the germline V gene. V was pared by 0 bases and J by 1 base, with 15 bases between. The CDR3: CASSLTPNGLMNTGELFF. The CDR3 region has the DNA TGTGCCAGCAGCTTAACGCCGAATGGACTGATGAACACCGGGGAGCTGTTTTTT.

The gene calls are TRBV3-1 and TRBJ2-3; 7 bases are shared with TRBD2. Per the germline V gene, CDR1 is LGHDT and CDR2 is YNNKEL (reference sequence). The ends lost 4 bases at V and 5 bases at J; junction bases unmatched: 15. The CDR3 totals 17 residues. The CDR3 nucleotides are TGTGCCAGCAGCCGTTTAATCGTGGGAGGGCCACAAGATACGCAGTATTTT. It codes for CASSRLIVGGPQDTQYF.

This clonotype came up a few times. This chain joins TRBV20-1 and TRBJ2-1, with D perhaps matching TRBD2 (6 bases). The CDR3 length is 17 residues. Trimming cost V 1 base and J 3 bases, with 19 bases left between them. The V gene's germline CDR1 is DFQATT and CDR2 SNEGSKA (reference sequence). The CDR3 is CSARGPLGSGIYNEQFF. The CDR3 bases are TGCAGTGCTAGAGGGCCCCTGGGTAGCGGCATCTACAATGAGCAGTTCTTC.

This clonotype was recorded a few times. The chain carries TRBV5-1 and TRBJ1-1, with a tentative D call TRBD1 (6 bases). V was pared by 6 bases and J by 1 base, with 19 bases between. Germline V gene lookup returns CDR1 SGHRS and CDR2 YFSETQ. The CDR3 is 16 residues long. CDR3 loop: CASTPRGVQKNTEAFF. The CDR3 bases are TGCGCCAGCACACCTAGGGGGGTCCAGAAGAACACTGAAGCTTTCTTT.

This clonotype came up a few times. The chain links TRBV18 to TRBJ1-2, with 8 bases identical to TRBD1. J gave up 7 bases and V 0 bases, and 10 bases lay outside the gene matches. Germline CDR1 is KGHSH and CDR2 is LQKENI. The CDR3 is 16 residues long. The CDR3 DNA sequence: TGTGCCAGCTCACCACCAAGACAGGGGACGGGGTCTGGCTACACCTTC. This codes for CASSPPRQGTGSGYTF. Drawing the rest from reference TRBV18 and TRBJ1-2, the complete variable domain is NAGVMQNPRHLVRRRGQEARLRCSPMKGHSHVYWYRQLPEEGLKFMVYLQKENIIDESGMPKERFSAEFPKEGPSILRIQQVVRGDSAAYFCASSPPRQGTGSGYTFGSGTRLTVV.

This sequence joins TRBV5-5 and TRBJ1-1; 7 nucleotides line up with TRBD1. In germline, CDR1 is SGHKS, CDR2 YYEKEE (reference sequence). The CDR3 covers 13 residues. V gave up 4 bases and J gave up 7 bases; unmatched junction bases: 7. The chain's CDR3 is CASSADRENEAFF. CDR3 DNA: TGTGCCAGCAGCGCAGACAGGGAAAATGAAGCTTTCTTT.

J is TRBJ2-7 and V is TRBV18; maybe TRBD1 (8 bases). The CDR3 runs to 15 residues. Trimming removed 6 bases from V and 2 bases from J, with 17 bases in between. In germline, CDR1 is KGHSH, CDR2 LQKENI. CDR3 coding DNA: TGTGCCAGCTCTCCTGGACAGGGAGGGCCCTACGAGCAGTACGTC. Amino acid sequence: CASSPGQGGPYEQYV.

The rearrangement joins TRBV12-3 or TRBV12-4 to TRBJ2-2; tentatively, D is TRBD1 (6 bases). V was pared by 2 bases and J by 0 bases, with 10 bases between. CDR3 length: 16 amino acids. CDR3 DNA: TGTGCCAGCAGTTTAACCGGGACATCGAACACCGGGGAGCTGTTTTTT. This translates into CASSLTGTSNTGELFF.

The count of this clonotype is one. The chain carries TRBV5-1 and TRBJ1-2; a possible D gene is TRBD1 (5 bases). V gave up 4 bases and J gave up 4 bases, with 14 bases separating them. CDR3 length equals 14 residues. Germline lookup yields CDR1 SGHRS and CDR2 YFSETQ. The CDR3 nucleotides read TGCGCCAGCAGCATCACAGCAGGGACCTATGGCTACACCTTC. This codes for CASSITAGTYGYTF.

This clonotype was seen a handful of times. The chain couples TRBV28 to TRBJ2-5, with D possibly being TRBD2 (6 bases). Trimming left V 5 bases short and J 4 bases short, with 17 bases between. Germline V CDR1 and CDR2: MDHEN, SYDVKM. CDR3 length equals 15 residues. CDR3 sequence reads: CASSPSSVVRETQYF. As DNA, the CDR3 is TGTGCCAGCAGTCCGTCTAGCGTTGTACGAGAGACCCAGTACTTC.

This clonotype was recorded many times. The chain combines TRBV20-1 with TRBJ1-1; D ambiguous. V lost 0 bases and J 10 bases, leaving 18 bases between the germline ends. This CDR3 is 14 amino acids long. CDR1 and CDR2 from the germline V gene are DFQATT and SNEGSKA (reference sequence). The CDR3 bases are TGCAGTGCTAGAGATAGCCGGGAGACCCTTAGAGCTTTCTTT. Its translation: CSARDSRETLRAFF.

J is TRBJ2-1 and V is TRBV28; tentatively, D is TRBD2 (5 bases). With 8 bases removed from V and 9 bases from J, the gap between germline ends came to 14 bases. This CDR3 comprises 12 residues. Germline CDR1 is MDHEN and CDR2 is SYDVKM. Written as DNA, the CDR3 is TGTGCCAGCGGTTGGCTAGCAGGTGAGCAGTTCTTC. Its translation: CASGWLAGEQFF.

This clonotype has more than one count but fewer than ten. This chain uses TRBV6-1 with TRBJ2-1; TRBD2 matches 11 bases. Germline V gene sequence: CDR1 MNHNS, CDR2 SASEGT. Trimming removed 10 bases from V and 7 bases from J; junction bases left unmatched: 9. The CDR3 is made up of 14 amino acids. The DNA of the CDR3 is TGTGCCACTGCAACTAGCGGGAGTAGTAATGAGCAGTTCTTC. Amino acids: CATATSGSSNEQFF.

This clonotype was seen only a few times. The chain links TRBV6-5 to TRBJ2-7, with 8 bases aligning to TRBD2. Germline V gene data show CDR1 as MNHEY and CDR2 as SVGAGI. V shed 2 bases and J 9 bases; nucleotides not matched to a gene: 9. The CDR3 spans 14 residues. Written as DNA, the CDR3 is TGTGCCAGCAGTTACGGGCCGGGGGGGCCTGGGCAGTACTTC. This sequence encodes CASSYGPGGPGQYF.

This clonotype was counted only a few times. The chain recombines TRBV15 with TRBJ2-2, with D uncertain. The CDR3 has 12 amino acids. Between the trimmed V and J ends, which lost 8 bases and 5 bases, there was a span of 9 bases. Looked up from germline, CDR1 is LNHNV and CDR2 is YYDKDF (reference sequence). CDR3 coding DNA: TGTGCCACCCAGAAGGGAACCGGGGAGCTGTTTTTT. It codes for CATQKGTGELFF. The variable domain in full, completed from reference TRBV15 and TRBJ2-2, reads DAMVIQNPRYQVTQFGKPVTLSCSQTLNHNVMYWYQQKSSQAPKLLFHYYDKDFNNEADTPDNFQSRRPNTSFCFLDIRSPGLGDTAMYLCATQKGTGELFFGEGSRLTVL.

This clonotype was seen a few times. The chain uses TRBV12-3 or TRBV12-4 and TRBJ1-1; 7 positions match TRBD1. The CDR3 has 14 amino acids. Trimming took 7 bases from V and 0 from J; bases not matched to a gene: 5. CDR3 sequence reads: CASTGGQLNTEAFF. CDR3 bases: TGTGCCAGCACCGGGGGACAGTTGAACACTGAAGCTTTCTTT.

This clonotype turned up a few times. This rearrangement joins TRBV20-1 to TRBJ2-5, with D perhaps matching TRBD1 (5 bases). This CDR3 region has 13 residues. With 4 bases removed from V and 3 bases from J, the gap between germline ends came to 12 bases. Germline values: CDR1 DFQATT, CDR2 SNEGSKA (reference sequence). The CDR3 bases are TGCAGTGCTAAACCATTAGGGGAAGAGACCCAGTACTTC. Translating gives CSAKPLGEETQYF.

V and J are TRBV3-1 and TRBJ2-5; 14 nucleotides align to TRBD2. The CDR3 is 17 amino acids. Germline loops: CDR1 LGHDT, CDR2 YNNKEL (reference sequence). The V and J ends lost 1 base and 4 bases, in that order; junction bases with no gene match: 5. The CDR3 region is CASSQGGTSGGRETQYF. The DNA of the CDR3 is TGTGCCAGCAGCCAAGGAGGGACTAGCGGGGGCCGAGAGACCCAGTACTTC.